This record concerns one TCR beta chain sequence. Its specificity is not known. Other DNA sequences in this specimen translate into the identical CDR3. CDR3 length equals 14 residues. Losses at the gene ends were 4 bases for V and 2 bases for J; bases not matched to a gene: 2. The germline CDR1 and CDR2 sequences are LNHDA and SQIVND (reference sequence). The sample comes from a study of beta chain features in type 1 diabetes. About the study: The study found patients and healthy donors alike in age, gender and cell yields. Broader study findings: Shortening of TCRB CDR3s, moderate but significant, appeared in all four CD4+ subsets of Type 1 diabetes patients.

Cells sorted by CD45RO/CCR7/CD25/CD127/CD95/CD27 comprised CD4+ naive, central memory, regulatory and stem cell-like memory cells. Each sorted fraction was over 95% pure. What was sequenced were expressed TCRB transcripts, since all of the isolated RNA had been reverse transcribed. Regulatory, naive and central memory T cell samples averaged about 3.57 million reads. Profiling relied on immunoSEQ multiplex PCR, and the TCRdb table lists in-frame clones only, not all of them. The sample lists 300,000 to 450,000 clones, 9.6% occurring once. This chain connects TRBV19 to TRBJ2-1, with 7 bases lining up with TRBD1. The clonotype comes from a man aged 25 to 40 with type 1 diabetes. What was sequenced was central memory CD4+ T cells from blood. CDR3 nucleotides: TGTGCCAGTAGTAAGGGGGCTGCCTACAATGAGCAGTTCTTC. Its translation is CASSKGAAYNEQFF. Combining the CDR3 with reference TRBV19 and TRBJ2-1 gives the whole variable domain DGGITQSPKYLFRKEGQNVTLSCEQNLNHDAMYWYRQDPGQGLRLIYYSQIVNDFQKGDIAEGYSVSREKKESFPLTVTSAQKNPTAFYLCASSKGAAYNEQFFGPGTRLTVL.